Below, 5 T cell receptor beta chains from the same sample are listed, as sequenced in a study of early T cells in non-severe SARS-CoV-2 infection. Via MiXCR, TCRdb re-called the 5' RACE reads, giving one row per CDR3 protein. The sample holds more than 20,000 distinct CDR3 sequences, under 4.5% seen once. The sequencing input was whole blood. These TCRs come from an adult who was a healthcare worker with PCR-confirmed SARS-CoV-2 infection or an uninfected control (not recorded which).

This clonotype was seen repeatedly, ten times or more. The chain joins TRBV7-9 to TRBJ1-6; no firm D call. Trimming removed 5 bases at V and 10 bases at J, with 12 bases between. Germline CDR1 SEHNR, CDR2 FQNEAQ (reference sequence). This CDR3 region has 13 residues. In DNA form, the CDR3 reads TGTGCCAGCAGCCCGGGTCCTGGGTCACCCCTCCACTTT. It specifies CASSPGPGSPLHF.

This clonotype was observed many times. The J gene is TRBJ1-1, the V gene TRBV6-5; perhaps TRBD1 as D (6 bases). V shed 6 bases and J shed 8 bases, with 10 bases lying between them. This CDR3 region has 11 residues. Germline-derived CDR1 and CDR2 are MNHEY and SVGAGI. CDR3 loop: CASREGGEAFF. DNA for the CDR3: TGTGCCAGCAGGGAGGGGGGCGAAGCTTTCTTT.

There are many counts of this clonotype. CDR3 sequence reads: CASGLFLEAFF. CDR3 coding DNA: TGTGCTAGTGGCCTGTTTTTGGAAGCTTTCTTT. This rearrangement joins TRBV12-5 to TRBJ1-1; unclear D gene. In germline, CDR1 is LGHNT, CDR2 FRNRAP. This CDR3 is built from 11 residues. Trimming removed 6 bases at V and 8 bases at J, with 10 bases between.

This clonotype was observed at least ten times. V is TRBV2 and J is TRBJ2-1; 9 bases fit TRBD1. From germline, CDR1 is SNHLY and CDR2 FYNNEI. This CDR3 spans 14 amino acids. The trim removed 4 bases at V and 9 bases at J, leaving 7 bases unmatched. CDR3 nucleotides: TGTGCCAGCAGTGCAGGACAGGGGATCGGTGAGCAGTTCTTC. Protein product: CASSAGQGIGEQFF.

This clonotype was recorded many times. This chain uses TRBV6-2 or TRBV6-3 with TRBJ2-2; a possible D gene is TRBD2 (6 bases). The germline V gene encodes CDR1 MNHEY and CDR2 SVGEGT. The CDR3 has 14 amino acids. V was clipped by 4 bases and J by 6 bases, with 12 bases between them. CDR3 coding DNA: TGTGCCAGCAGTTTTGCTAGCGAATCCGGGGAGCTGTTTTTT. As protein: CASSFASESGELFF.